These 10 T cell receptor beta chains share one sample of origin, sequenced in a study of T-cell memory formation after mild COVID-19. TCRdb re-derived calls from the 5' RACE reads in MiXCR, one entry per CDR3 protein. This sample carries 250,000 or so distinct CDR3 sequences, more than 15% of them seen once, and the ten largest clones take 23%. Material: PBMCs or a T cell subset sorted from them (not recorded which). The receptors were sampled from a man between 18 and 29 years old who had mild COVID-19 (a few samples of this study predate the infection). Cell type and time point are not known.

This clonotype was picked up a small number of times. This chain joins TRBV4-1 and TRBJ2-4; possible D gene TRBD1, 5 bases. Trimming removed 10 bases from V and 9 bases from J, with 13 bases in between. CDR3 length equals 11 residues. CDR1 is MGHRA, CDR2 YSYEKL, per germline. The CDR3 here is CATAGQGIQYF. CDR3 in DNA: TGCGCCACCGCTGGACAAGGCATTCAGTACTTC.

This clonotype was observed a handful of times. The CDR3 sequence: CASSLNQGASLLNTEAFF. The DNA of the CDR3 is TGCGCCAGCAGCTTGAACCAGGGGGCATCATTACTGAACACTGAAGCTTTCTTT. J is TRBJ1-1 and V is TRBV5-1, with 8 bases matching TRBD1. V was pared by 1 base and J by 0 bases, with 11 bases of the junction left unmatched. Germline V gene lookup returns CDR1 SGHRS and CDR2 YFSETQ. The CDR3 is made up of 18 amino acids. Full variable domain (rest looked up from reference TRBV5-1 and TRBJ1-1): KAGVTQTPRYLIKTRGQQVTLSCSPISGHRSVSWYQQTPGQGLQFLFEYFSETQRNKGNFPGRFSGRQFSNSRSEMNVSTLELGDSALYLCASSLNQGASLLNTEAFFGQGTRLTVV.

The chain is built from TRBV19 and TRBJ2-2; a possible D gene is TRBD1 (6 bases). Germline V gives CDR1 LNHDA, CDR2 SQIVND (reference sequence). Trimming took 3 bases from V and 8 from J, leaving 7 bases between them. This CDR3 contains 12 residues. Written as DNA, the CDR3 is TGTGCCAGTAGTATCGACAGGGGGGAGCTGTTTTTT. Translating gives CASSIDRGELFF.

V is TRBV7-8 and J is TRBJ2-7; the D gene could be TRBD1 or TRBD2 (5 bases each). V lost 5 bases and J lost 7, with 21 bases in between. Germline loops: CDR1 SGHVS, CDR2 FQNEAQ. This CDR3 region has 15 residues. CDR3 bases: TGTGCCAGCAGCCGTTCCCGGCCGGGGCAAGGGGAGCAGTACTTC. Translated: CASSRSRPGQGEQYF.

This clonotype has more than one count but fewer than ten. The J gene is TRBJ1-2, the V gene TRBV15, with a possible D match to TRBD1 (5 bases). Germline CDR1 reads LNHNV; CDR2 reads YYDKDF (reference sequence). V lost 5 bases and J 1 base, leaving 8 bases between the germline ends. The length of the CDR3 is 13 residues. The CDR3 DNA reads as TGTGCCACCAGCCGGGACGTTAACTATGGCTACACCTTC. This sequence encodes CATSRDVNYGYTF.

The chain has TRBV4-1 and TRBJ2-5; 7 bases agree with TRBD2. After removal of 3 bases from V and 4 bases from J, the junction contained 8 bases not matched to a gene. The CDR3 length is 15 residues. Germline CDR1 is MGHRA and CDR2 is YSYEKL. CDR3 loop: CASSQGQLARETQYF. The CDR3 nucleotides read TGCGCCAGCAGCCAGGGGCAACTAGCGCGAGAGACCCAGTACTTC.

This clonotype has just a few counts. The CDR3: CASSYSGYANTGELFF. In DNA, the CDR3 is TGTGCCAGCAGTTACTCCGGATACGCGAACACCGGGGAGCTGTTTTTT. The rearrangement joins TRBV6-2 or TRBV6-3 to TRBJ2-2, with D unresolved. This CDR3 contains 16 residues. The germline V gene encodes CDR1 MNHEY and CDR2 SVGEGT. Between the trimmed V and J ends, which lost 0 bases and 0 bases, there was a span of 8 bases.

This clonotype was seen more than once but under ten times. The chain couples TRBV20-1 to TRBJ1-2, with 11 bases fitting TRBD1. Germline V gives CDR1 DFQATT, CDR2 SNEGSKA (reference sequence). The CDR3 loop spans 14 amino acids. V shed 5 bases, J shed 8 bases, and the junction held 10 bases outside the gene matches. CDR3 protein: CSAPGTGGLRGYTF. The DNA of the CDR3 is TGCAGTGCTCCCGGGACAGGGGGTCTTCGAGGCTACACCTTC.

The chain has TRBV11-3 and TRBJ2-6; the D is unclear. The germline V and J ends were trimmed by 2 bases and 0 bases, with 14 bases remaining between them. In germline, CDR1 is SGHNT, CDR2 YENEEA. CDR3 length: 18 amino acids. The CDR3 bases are TGTGCCAGCAGCTTAACATCTGCTCGCTTCTCTGGGGCCAACGTCCTGACTTTC. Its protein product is CASSLTSARFSGANVLTF.

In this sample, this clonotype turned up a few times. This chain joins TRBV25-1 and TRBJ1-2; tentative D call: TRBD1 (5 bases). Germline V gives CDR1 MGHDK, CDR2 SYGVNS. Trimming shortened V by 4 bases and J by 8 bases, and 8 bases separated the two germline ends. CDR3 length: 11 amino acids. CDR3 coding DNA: TGTGCCAGCAGTGGGACACTCGGCTACACCTTC. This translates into CASSGTLGYTF.